The 14 T cell receptor beta chains below were found in one sample sequenced in a study of blood T cells in healthy people across ages (dated by TCRdb to between 2014 and 2017). Preparation of the library involved 5' RACE. Sequencing used an Illumina HiSeq 2500. A second PCR of roughly 7 to 11 cycles was performed with a sample-barcoded 5' primer and a J-beta primer mix. TCRdb's own reprocessing of the public reads used fastp at Q25 and MiXCR and kept productive beta chains. Merged by CDR3 protein, the rows form single entries marked with the most common genes and DNA. The table for this sample lists 1.5 million to 2 million distinct CDR3 sequences; roughly 27% of them were counted only once. Of the sample, over 7% falls within the top ten clones. Sequencing input: blood. Source of these receptors: a woman aged 30 to 39 in good health.

This sequence joins TRBV12-3 or TRBV12-4 and TRBJ1-1; TRBD1 matches at 11 bases. V was clipped by 6 bases and J by 8 bases; unmatched bases: 8. This CDR3 spans 14 amino acids. In DNA, the CDR3 is TGTGCCAGCAGCGCAGGACAGGGGGCAAGGGAAGCTTTCTTT. Amino acid sequence: CASSAGQGAREAFF.

In its sample, this clonotype was seen a few times. The V and J genes are TRBV18 and TRBJ2-7; D gene uncertain. Germline CDR1 and CDR2: KGHSH and LQKENI. Trimming removed 3 bases from V and 4 bases from J, with 7 bases in between. CDR3 length: 12 residues. Written as DNA, the CDR3 is TGTGCCAGCTCACCTGACCAATACGAGCAGTACTTC. It is translated as CASSPDQYEQYF.

In its sample, this clonotype was seen a few times. In nucleotides, the CDR3 is TGCGCCAGCAGCCAAGAATTTCTGGGGATAGCTTTCTTT. Its translation: CASSQEFLGIAFF. This chain uses TRBV4-3 with TRBJ1-1; D gene ambiguous. The CDR3 covers 13 residues. Germline assignment: CDR1 LGHNA and CDR2 YSLEER. Trimming stripped 0 bases from V and 10 bases from J, with 12 bases between.

A note on this clonotype: A junction boundary mismatches the germline segment, possibly from a read error. V and J are TRBV5-1 and TRBJ2-1; D remains ambiguous. Looked up from germline, CDR1 is SGHRS and CDR2 is YFSETQ. The CDR3 has 15 residues. The CDR3 is CANSLGLRPEDEQFF. Written as DNA, the CDR3 is TGCGCCAACAGCTTGGGCCTCAGGCCTGAGGATGAGCAGTTCTTC. The full variable domain, in which reference TRBV5-1 and TRBJ2-1 provide the parts outside the CDR3, is KAGVTQTPRYLIKTRGQQVTLSCSPISGHRSVSWYQQTPGQGLQFLFEYFSETQRNKGNFPGRFSGRQFSNSRSEMNVSTLELGDSALYLCANSLGLRPEDEQFFGPGTRLTVL.

The chain recombines TRBV5-1 with TRBJ1-6; D perhaps matches TRBD1 (6 bases). CDR1 and CDR2 (germline): SGHRS, YFSETQ. V lost 4 bases, J lost 10 bases, and 12 bases lay in between. The CDR3 sequence is 13 residues long. For the CDR3, the DNA is TGCGCCAGCAGCACCTCAGGGGACTCACCCCTCCACTTT. Its protein product is CASSTSGDSPLHF.

The chain joins TRBV18 to TRBJ2-7; 7 nucleotides match TRBD1. The V and J ends lost 6 bases and 5 bases, in that order; junction bases with no gene match: 13. Germline V gene lookup returns CDR1 KGHSH and CDR2 LQKENI. The CDR3 sequence is 15 residues long. CDR3 sequence reads: CASSPRQGGLDEQYF. CDR3 DNA sequence: TGTGCCAGCTCGCCGAGACAGGGCGGTTTGGACGAGCAGTACTTC.

At least ten counts were recorded for this clonotype. The CDR3 sequence is CASMASGGVYNEQFF. For the CDR3, the DNA is TGTGCCAGCATGGCTAGCGGGGGGGTATACAATGAGCAGTTCTTC. This chain connects TRBV28 to TRBJ2-1, with TRBD2 identical over 12 bases. The CDR3 has 15 residues. The germline CDR1 and CDR2 sequences are MDHEN and SYDVKM. With 7 bases clipped from V and 4 bases from J, the junction kept 5 bases outside the gene matches. The whole variable domain, filled in from reference TRBV28 and TRBJ2-1, reads DVKVTQSSRYLVKRTGEKVFLECVQDMDHENMFWYRQDPGLGLRLIYFSYDVKMKEKGDIPEGYSVSREKKERFSLILESASTNQTSMYLCASMASGGVYNEQFFGPGTRLTVL.

This clonotype was recorded at least ten times. The J gene is TRBJ2-1, the V gene TRBV5-1; D may be TRBD2 (5 bases). From germline, CDR1 is SGHRS and CDR2 YFSETQ. This CDR3 is built from 16 residues. V lost 4 bases, J lost 0 bases, and 14 bases lay in between. Here the CDR3 reads CASSGFSESSYNEQFF. CDR3 in DNA: TGCGCCAGCAGCGGGTTTAGCGAAAGCTCCTACAATGAGCAGTTCTTC.

V is TRBV5-1 and J is TRBJ2-5; D not resolved. Trimming cost V 0 bases and J 2 bases, with 11 bases left between them. This CDR3 is 15 amino acids long. CDR1 and CDR2 (germline): SGHRS, YFSETQ. The CDR3 nucleotides read TGCGCCAGCAGCTTGGGGTGGCCGGAACAAGAGACCCAGTACTTC. This sequence encodes CASSLGWPEQETQYF. Supplemented by reference TRBV5-1 and TRBJ2-5, the full variable domain reads KAGVTQTPRYLIKTRGQQVTLSCSPISGHRSVSWYQQTPGQGLQFLFEYFSETQRNKGNFPGRFSGRQFSNSRSEMNVSTLELGDSALYLCASSLGWPEQETQYFGPGTRLLVL.

The rearrangement uses TRBV2 and TRBJ2-5; 7 nucleotides agree with TRBD1. This CDR3 comprises 16 residues. The V gene's germline CDR1 is SNHLY and CDR2 FYNNEI. Trimming took 6 bases from V and 4 from J; bases not matched to a gene: 14. CDR3 sequence (DNA): TGTGCCAGCAGCGACCCTAGACAGGGTAGTGGAGAGACCCAGTACTTC. As protein: CASSDPRQGSGETQYF. Combining the CDR3 with reference TRBV2 and TRBJ2-5 gives the whole variable domain EPEVTQTPSHQVTQMGQEVILRCVPISNHLYFYWYRQILGQKVEFLVSFYNNEISEKSEIFDDQFSVERPDGSNFTLKIRSTKLEDSAMYFCASSDPRQGSGETQYFGPGTRLLVL.

This clonotype was picked up a small number of times. V is TRBV12-3 or TRBV12-4 and J is TRBJ2-7, with 8 bases lining up with TRBD2. The ends lost 6 bases at V and 2 bases at J; junction bases unmatched: 6. The CDR3 consists of 14 residues. The CDR3 protein is CASRSGTRTYEQYF. CDR3 nucleotide sequence: TGTGCCAGCAGATCGGGGACTAGGACCTACGAGCAGTACTTC.

This chain uses TRBV20-1 with TRBJ1-6, with D possibly being TRBD1 (6 bases). The CDR3 runs 13 residues. Trimming took off 0 bases at V and 11 bases at J, with 11 bases between the two ends. CDR1 is DFQATT, CDR2 SNEGSKA, per germline (reference sequence). The DNA for the CDR3 is TGCAGTGCTAGAGACCAGACAGGACCACCCCTCCACTTT. It translates to CSARDQTGPPLHF.

This clonotype was recorded once. The rearrangement links TRBV29-1 to TRBJ1-4, with TRBD1 as a possible D gene (5 bases). The CDR3 has 15 amino acids. Germline V lookup: CDR1 SQVTM, CDR2 ANQGSEA. Trimming cost V 5 bases and J 0 bases, with 13 bases left between them. Here the CDR3 DNA reads TGCAGCGTTTCAGGGCTCTTTGCAACTAATGAAAAACTGTTTTTT. Translating it yields CSVSGLFATNEKLFF.

This chain joins TRBV29-1 and TRBJ2-5; TRBD2 matches 13 bases. This CDR3 is 17 amino acids long. The germline gives CDR1 SQVTM, CDR2 ANQGSEA. Germline trimming cut 2 bases from V and 7 bases from J; bases unmatched to any gene: 13. The CDR3 DNA is TGCAGCGTTGAAAGGGCAGGGGTTTGGACTAGCGGGGGGACCCAGTACTTC. This encodes CSVERAGVWTSGGTQYF.